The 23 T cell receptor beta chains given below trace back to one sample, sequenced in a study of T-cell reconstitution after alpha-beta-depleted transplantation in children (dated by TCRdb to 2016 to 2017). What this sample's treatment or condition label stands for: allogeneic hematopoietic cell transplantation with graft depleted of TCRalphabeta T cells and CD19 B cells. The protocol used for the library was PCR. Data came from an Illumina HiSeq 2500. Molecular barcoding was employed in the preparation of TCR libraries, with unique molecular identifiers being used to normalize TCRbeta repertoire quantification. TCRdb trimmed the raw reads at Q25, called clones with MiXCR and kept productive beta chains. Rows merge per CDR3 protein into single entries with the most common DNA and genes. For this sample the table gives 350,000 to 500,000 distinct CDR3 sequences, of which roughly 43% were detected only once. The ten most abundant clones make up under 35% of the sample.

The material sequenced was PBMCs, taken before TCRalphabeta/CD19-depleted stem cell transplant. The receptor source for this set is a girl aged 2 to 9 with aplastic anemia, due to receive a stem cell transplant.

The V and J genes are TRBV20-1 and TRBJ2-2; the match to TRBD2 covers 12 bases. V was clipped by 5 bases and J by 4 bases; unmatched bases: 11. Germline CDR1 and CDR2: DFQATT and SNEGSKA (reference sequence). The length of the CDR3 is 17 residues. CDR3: CSAQKTSGRSGTGELFF. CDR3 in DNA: TGCAGTGCTCAGAAGACTAGCGGGAGATCGGGCACCGGGGAGCTGTTTTTT.

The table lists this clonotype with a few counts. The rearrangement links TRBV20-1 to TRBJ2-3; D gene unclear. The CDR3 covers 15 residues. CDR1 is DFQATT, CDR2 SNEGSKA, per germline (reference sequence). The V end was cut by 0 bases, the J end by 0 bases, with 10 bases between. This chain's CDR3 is CSARDIIPSTDTQYF. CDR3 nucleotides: TGCAGTGCTAGAGATATCATTCCTAGCACAGATACGCAGTATTTT.

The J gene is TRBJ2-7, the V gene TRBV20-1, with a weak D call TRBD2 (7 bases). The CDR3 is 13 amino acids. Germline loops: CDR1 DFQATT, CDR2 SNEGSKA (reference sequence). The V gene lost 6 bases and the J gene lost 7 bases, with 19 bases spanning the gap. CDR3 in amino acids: CSASRGGAEEQYF. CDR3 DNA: TGCAGTGCCTCTAGGGGGGGGGCGGAAGAGCAGTACTTC.

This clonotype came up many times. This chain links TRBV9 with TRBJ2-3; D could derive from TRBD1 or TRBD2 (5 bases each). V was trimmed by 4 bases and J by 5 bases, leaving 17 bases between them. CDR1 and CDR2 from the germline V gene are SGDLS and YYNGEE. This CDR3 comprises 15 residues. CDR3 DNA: TGTGCCAGCAGCCCTCGTTCAGGGAGCCGAGATACGCAGTATTTT. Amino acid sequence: CASSPRSGSRDTQYF.

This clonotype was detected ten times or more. The CDR3 region is CASSYAGTGGAQFF. The CDR3 DNA reads TGTGCCAGCAGTTACGCTGGGACAGGGGGCGCCCAGTTCTTC. This chain uses TRBV6-6 with TRBJ2-1; 12 nucleotides match TRBD1. The CDR3 has 14 amino acids. CDR1 is MNHNY, CDR2 SVGAGI, per germline (reference sequence). Trimming cost V 2 bases and J 13 bases; bases outside gene matches: 6.

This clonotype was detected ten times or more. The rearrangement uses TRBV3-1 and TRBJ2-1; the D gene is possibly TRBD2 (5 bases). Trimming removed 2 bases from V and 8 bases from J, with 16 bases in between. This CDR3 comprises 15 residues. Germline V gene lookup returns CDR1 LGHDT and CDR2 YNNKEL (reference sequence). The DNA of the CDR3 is TGTGCCAGCAGCCAAATTGGCGGGTTTGGCCATGAGCAGTTCTTC. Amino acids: CASSQIGGFGHEQFF.

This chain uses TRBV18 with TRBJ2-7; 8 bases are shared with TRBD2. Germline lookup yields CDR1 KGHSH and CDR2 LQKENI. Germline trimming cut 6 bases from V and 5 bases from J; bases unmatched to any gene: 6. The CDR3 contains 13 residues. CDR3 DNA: TGTGCCAGCTCGAGCGGGAGCGGTGACGAGCAGTACTTC. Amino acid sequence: CASSSGSGDEQYF. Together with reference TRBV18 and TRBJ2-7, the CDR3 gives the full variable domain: NAGVMQNPRHLVRRRGQEARLRCSPMKGHSHVYWYRQLPEEGLKFMVYLQKENIIDESGMPKERFSAEFPKEGPSILRIQQVVRGDSAAYFCASSSGSGDEQYFGPGTRLTVT.

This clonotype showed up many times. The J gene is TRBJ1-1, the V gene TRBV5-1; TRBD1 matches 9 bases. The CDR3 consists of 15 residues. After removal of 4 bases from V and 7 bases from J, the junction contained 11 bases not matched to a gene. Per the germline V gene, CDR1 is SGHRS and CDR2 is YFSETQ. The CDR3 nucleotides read TGCGCCAGCAGCCCCCCCGGGACAGGGATGGATGAAGCTTTCTTT. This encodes CASSPPGTGMDEAFF.

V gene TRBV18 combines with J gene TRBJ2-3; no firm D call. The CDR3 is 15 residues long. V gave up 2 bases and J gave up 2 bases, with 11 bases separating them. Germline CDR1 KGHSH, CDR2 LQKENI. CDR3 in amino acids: CASSPNPGATDTQYF. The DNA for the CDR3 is TGTGCCAGCTCACCAAACCCAGGAGCCACAGATACGCAGTATTTT.

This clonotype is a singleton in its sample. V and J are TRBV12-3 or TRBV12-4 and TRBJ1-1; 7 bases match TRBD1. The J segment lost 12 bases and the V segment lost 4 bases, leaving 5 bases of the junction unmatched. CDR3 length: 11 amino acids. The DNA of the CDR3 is TGTGCCAGCAGTTGGATGACAGGGACTTTCTTT. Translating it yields CASSWMTGTFF.

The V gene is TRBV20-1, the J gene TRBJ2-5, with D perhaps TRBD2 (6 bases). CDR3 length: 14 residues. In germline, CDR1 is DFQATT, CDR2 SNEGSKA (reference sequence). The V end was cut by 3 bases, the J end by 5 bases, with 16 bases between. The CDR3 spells CSASHSTSTETQYF. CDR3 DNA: TGCAGTGCTAGTCATTCCACTAGCACGGAGACCCAGTACTTC.

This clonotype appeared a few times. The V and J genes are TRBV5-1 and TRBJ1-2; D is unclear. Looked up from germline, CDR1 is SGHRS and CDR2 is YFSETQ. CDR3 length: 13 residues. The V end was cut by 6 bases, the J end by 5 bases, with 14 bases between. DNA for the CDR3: TGCGCCAGCACTGGGGAAAGGACTTATGGCTACACCTTC. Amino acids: CASTGERTYGYTF.

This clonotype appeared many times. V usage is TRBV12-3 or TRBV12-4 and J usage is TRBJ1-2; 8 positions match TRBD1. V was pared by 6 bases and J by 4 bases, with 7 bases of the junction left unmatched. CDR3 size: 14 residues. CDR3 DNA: TGTGCCAGCAGACTGACAGGGGCGGCCTATGGCTACACCTTC. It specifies CASRLTGAAYGYTF.

The CDR3 DNA reads as TGTGCCAGCACTGCACAGGGTTACGAATACGAGCAGTACTTC. This translates into CASTAQGYEYEQYF. The chain has TRBV6-1 and TRBJ2-7, with a tentative D call TRBD1 (6 bases). CDR1 is MNHNS, CDR2 SASEGT, per germline. This CDR3 region has 14 residues. Trimming shortened V by 7 bases and J by 4 bases, and 17 bases separated the two germline ends.

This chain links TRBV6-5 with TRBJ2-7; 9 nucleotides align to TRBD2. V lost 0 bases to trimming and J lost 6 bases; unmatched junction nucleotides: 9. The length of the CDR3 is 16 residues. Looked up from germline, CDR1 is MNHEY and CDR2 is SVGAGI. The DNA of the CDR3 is TGTGCCAGCAGTTACTCGGCAACCGGGACTAGCACCGAGCAGTACTTC. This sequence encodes CASSYSATGTSTEQYF.

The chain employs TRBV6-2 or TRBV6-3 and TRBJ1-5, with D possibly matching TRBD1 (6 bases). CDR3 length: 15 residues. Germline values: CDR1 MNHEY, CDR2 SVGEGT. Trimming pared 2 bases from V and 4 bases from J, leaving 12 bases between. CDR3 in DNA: TGTGCCAGCAGTTACCGGACAGTAGGGAATCAGCCCCAGCATTTT. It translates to CASSYRTVGNQPQHF.

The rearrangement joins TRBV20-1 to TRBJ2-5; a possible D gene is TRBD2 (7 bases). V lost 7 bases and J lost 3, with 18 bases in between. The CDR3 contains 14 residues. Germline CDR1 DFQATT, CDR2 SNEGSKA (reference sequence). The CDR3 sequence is CSGLSGGAKETQYF. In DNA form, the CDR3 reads TGCAGTGGGCTCAGTGGGGGGGCGAAAGAGACCCAGTACTTC.

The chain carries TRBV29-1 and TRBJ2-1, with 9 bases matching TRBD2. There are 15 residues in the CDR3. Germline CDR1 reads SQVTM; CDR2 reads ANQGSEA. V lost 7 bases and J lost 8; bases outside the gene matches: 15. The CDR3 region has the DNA TGCAGCGCCCTAATCGGGACTAGCTCCTTGGATGAGCAGTTCTTC. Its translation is CSALIGTSSLDEQFF.

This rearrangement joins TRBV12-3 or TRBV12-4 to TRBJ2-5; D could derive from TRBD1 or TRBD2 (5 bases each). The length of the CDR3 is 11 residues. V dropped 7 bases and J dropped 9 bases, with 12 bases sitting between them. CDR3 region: CASTTRGAQYF. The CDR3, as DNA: TGTGCCAGCACTACAAGAGGGGCCCAGTACTTC.

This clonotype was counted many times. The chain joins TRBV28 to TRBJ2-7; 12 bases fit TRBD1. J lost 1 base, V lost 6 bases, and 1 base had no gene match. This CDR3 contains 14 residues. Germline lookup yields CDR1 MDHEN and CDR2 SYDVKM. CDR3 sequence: CASRGQGASYEQYF. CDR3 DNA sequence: TGTGCCAGCAGGGGACAGGGGGCTTCCTACGAGCAGTACTTC.

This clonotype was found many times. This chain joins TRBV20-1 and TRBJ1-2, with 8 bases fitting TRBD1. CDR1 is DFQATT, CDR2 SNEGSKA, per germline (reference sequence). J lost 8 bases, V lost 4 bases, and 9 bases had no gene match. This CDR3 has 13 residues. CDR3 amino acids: CSATQGANWGYTF. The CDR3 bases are TGCAGTGCTACCCAGGGGGCGAATTGGGGCTACACCTTC.

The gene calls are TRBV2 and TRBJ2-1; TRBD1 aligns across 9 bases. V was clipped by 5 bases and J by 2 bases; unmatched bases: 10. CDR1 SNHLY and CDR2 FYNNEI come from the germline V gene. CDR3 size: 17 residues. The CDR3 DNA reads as TGTGCCAGCAGTCCCGAACCGGGACAGGGAACCTACAATGAGCAGTTCTTC. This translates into CASSPEPGQGTYNEQFF.

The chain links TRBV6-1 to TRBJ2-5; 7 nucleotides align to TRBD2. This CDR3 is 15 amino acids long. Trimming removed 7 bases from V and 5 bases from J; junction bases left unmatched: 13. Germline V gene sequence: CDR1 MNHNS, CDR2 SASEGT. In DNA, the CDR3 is TGTGCCAGCAACCGGGACGGGGGGTGGCTGGAGACCCAGTACTTC. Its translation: CASNRDGGWLETQYF.